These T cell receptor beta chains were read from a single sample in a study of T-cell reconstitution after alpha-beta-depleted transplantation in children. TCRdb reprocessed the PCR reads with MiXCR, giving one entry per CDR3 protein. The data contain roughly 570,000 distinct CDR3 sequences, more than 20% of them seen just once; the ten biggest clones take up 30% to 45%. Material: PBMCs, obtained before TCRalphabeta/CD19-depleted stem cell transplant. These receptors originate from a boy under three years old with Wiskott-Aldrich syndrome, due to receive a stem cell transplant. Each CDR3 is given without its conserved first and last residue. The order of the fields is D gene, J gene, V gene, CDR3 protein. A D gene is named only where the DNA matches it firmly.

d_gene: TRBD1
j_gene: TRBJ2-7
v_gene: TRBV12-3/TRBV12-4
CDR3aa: ASSSADRGYEQY

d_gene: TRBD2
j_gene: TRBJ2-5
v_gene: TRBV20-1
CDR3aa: SASGVAGGRETQY

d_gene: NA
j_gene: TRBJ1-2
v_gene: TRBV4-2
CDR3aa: ASSRLYYGYT

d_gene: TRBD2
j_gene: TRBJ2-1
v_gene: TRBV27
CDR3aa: ASSSHLQLAGGPTSNYNEQF

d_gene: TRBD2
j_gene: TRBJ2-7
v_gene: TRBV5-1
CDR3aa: ASSLGPRESLYEQY

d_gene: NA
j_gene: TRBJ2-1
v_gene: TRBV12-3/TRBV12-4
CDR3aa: ASSLTLLASRF

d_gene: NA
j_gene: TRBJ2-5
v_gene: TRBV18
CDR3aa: ASSRSRGETQY

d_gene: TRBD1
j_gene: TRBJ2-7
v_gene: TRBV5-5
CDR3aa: ASSLTQQGRGYEQY

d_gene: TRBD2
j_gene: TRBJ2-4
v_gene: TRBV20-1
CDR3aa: SASLRGRGTKNIQY

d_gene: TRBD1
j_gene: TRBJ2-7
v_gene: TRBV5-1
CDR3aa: ASSLKGQTYEQY

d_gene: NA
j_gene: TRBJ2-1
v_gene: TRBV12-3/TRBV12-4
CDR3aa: ASSPEGFEQF

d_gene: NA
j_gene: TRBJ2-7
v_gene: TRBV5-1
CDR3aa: ASSGRSYEQY

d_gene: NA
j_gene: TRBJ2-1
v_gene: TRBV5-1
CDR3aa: ASSLFLTARINEQF

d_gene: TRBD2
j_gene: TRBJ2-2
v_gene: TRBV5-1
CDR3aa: ASSFGTSRSNTGELF

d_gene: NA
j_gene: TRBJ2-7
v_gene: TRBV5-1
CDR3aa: ASSLQGEQY

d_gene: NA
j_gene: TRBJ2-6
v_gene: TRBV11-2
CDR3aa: ASSLYVGRTSGANVLT

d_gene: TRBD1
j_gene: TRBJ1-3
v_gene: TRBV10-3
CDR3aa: AISGGQVAGNTIY

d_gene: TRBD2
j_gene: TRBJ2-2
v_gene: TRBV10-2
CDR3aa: ASSERGANTGELF

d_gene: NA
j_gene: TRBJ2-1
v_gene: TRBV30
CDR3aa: AWSDIYNEQF

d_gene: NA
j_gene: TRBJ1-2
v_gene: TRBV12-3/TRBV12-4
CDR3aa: ASSFRGTISGYT

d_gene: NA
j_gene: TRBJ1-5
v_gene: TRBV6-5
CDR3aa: ASSLTPGEPQH

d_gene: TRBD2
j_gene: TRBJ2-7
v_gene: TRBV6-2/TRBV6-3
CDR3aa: ASRDSGKFYEQY

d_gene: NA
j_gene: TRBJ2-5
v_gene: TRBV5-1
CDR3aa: ASSTGLSGQETQY

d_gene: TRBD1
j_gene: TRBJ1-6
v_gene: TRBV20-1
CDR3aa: SATGQGARSPLH

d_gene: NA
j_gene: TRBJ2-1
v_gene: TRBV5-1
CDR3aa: ASSSTRFGEQF

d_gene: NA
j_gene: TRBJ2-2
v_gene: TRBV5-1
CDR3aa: ASSLELGGAGTTETGELF

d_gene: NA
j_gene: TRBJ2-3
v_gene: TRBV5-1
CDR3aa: ASSLRVSSTDTQY

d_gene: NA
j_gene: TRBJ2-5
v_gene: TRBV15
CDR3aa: ATSRLGESQETQY

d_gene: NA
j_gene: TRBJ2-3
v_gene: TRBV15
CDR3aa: ATSFGRRGSPDTQY

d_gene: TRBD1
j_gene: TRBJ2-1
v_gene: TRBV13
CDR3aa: ASSHGQGSNEQF

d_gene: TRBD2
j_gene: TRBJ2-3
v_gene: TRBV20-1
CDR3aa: SAPTSGRAGDTQY

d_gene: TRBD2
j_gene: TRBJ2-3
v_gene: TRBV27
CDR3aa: ASGLAVWDTQY

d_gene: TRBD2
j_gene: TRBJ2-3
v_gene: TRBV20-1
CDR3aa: SAIMTSGATDTQY

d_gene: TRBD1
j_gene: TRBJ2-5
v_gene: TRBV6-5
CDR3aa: ASSYSGTARKTQY

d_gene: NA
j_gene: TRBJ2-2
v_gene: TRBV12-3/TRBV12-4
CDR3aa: ASSLTSNTGELF

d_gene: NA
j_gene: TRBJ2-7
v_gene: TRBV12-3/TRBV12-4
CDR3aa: ASSFAGNEQY

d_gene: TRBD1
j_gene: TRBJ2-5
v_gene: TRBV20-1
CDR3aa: SAREPGQGQETQY

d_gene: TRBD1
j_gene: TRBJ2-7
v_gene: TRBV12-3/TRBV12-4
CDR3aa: ASTRAGQGPLEQY

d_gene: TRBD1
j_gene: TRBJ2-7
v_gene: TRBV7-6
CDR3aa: ASSLGTGTGPEQY

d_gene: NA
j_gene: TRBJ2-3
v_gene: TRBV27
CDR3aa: ASSGPGSVPSTDTQY

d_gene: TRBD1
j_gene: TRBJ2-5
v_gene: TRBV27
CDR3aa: ASSFHARQGAGETQY

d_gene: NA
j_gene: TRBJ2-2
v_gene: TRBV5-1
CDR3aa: ASSLGKLGTGELF

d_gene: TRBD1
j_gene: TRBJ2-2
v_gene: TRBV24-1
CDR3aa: ATSDPRTGGANTGELF

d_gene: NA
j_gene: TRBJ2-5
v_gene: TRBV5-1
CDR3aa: ASSGGMYQETQY

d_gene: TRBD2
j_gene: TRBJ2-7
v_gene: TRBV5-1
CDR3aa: ASSSDTGGYEQY

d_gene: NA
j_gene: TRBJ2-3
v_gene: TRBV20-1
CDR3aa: SARDVGSSTDTQY

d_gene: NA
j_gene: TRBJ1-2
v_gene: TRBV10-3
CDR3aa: AISSSVNYGYT

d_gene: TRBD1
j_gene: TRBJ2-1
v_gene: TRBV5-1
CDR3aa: ASSLWGQGGSVSYNEQF

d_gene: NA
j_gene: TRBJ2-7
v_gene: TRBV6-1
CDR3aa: ASSEWGTRLGEQY

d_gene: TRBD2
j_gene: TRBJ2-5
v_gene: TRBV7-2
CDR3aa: ASSRTSGRLQETQY

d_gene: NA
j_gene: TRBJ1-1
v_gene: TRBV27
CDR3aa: ASKGQNTEAF

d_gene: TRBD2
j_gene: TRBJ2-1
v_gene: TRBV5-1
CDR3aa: ASRTTSGRPSYNEQF

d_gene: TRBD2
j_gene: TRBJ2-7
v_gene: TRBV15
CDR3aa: ATSKVTGLAGYEQY

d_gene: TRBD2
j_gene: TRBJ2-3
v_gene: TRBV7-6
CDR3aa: ASSPRTSGLGTDTQY

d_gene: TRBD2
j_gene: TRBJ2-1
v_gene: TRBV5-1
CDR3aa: ASSLMASGSSYNEQF

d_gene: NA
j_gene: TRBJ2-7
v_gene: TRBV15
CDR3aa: ATSRGRRDYEQY

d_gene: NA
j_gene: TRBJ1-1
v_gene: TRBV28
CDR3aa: ASSLGRHTEAF

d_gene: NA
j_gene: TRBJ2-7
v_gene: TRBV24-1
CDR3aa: ATSDSGTKPYEQY

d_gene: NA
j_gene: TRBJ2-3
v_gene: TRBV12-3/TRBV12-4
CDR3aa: ASSLWRATDTQY